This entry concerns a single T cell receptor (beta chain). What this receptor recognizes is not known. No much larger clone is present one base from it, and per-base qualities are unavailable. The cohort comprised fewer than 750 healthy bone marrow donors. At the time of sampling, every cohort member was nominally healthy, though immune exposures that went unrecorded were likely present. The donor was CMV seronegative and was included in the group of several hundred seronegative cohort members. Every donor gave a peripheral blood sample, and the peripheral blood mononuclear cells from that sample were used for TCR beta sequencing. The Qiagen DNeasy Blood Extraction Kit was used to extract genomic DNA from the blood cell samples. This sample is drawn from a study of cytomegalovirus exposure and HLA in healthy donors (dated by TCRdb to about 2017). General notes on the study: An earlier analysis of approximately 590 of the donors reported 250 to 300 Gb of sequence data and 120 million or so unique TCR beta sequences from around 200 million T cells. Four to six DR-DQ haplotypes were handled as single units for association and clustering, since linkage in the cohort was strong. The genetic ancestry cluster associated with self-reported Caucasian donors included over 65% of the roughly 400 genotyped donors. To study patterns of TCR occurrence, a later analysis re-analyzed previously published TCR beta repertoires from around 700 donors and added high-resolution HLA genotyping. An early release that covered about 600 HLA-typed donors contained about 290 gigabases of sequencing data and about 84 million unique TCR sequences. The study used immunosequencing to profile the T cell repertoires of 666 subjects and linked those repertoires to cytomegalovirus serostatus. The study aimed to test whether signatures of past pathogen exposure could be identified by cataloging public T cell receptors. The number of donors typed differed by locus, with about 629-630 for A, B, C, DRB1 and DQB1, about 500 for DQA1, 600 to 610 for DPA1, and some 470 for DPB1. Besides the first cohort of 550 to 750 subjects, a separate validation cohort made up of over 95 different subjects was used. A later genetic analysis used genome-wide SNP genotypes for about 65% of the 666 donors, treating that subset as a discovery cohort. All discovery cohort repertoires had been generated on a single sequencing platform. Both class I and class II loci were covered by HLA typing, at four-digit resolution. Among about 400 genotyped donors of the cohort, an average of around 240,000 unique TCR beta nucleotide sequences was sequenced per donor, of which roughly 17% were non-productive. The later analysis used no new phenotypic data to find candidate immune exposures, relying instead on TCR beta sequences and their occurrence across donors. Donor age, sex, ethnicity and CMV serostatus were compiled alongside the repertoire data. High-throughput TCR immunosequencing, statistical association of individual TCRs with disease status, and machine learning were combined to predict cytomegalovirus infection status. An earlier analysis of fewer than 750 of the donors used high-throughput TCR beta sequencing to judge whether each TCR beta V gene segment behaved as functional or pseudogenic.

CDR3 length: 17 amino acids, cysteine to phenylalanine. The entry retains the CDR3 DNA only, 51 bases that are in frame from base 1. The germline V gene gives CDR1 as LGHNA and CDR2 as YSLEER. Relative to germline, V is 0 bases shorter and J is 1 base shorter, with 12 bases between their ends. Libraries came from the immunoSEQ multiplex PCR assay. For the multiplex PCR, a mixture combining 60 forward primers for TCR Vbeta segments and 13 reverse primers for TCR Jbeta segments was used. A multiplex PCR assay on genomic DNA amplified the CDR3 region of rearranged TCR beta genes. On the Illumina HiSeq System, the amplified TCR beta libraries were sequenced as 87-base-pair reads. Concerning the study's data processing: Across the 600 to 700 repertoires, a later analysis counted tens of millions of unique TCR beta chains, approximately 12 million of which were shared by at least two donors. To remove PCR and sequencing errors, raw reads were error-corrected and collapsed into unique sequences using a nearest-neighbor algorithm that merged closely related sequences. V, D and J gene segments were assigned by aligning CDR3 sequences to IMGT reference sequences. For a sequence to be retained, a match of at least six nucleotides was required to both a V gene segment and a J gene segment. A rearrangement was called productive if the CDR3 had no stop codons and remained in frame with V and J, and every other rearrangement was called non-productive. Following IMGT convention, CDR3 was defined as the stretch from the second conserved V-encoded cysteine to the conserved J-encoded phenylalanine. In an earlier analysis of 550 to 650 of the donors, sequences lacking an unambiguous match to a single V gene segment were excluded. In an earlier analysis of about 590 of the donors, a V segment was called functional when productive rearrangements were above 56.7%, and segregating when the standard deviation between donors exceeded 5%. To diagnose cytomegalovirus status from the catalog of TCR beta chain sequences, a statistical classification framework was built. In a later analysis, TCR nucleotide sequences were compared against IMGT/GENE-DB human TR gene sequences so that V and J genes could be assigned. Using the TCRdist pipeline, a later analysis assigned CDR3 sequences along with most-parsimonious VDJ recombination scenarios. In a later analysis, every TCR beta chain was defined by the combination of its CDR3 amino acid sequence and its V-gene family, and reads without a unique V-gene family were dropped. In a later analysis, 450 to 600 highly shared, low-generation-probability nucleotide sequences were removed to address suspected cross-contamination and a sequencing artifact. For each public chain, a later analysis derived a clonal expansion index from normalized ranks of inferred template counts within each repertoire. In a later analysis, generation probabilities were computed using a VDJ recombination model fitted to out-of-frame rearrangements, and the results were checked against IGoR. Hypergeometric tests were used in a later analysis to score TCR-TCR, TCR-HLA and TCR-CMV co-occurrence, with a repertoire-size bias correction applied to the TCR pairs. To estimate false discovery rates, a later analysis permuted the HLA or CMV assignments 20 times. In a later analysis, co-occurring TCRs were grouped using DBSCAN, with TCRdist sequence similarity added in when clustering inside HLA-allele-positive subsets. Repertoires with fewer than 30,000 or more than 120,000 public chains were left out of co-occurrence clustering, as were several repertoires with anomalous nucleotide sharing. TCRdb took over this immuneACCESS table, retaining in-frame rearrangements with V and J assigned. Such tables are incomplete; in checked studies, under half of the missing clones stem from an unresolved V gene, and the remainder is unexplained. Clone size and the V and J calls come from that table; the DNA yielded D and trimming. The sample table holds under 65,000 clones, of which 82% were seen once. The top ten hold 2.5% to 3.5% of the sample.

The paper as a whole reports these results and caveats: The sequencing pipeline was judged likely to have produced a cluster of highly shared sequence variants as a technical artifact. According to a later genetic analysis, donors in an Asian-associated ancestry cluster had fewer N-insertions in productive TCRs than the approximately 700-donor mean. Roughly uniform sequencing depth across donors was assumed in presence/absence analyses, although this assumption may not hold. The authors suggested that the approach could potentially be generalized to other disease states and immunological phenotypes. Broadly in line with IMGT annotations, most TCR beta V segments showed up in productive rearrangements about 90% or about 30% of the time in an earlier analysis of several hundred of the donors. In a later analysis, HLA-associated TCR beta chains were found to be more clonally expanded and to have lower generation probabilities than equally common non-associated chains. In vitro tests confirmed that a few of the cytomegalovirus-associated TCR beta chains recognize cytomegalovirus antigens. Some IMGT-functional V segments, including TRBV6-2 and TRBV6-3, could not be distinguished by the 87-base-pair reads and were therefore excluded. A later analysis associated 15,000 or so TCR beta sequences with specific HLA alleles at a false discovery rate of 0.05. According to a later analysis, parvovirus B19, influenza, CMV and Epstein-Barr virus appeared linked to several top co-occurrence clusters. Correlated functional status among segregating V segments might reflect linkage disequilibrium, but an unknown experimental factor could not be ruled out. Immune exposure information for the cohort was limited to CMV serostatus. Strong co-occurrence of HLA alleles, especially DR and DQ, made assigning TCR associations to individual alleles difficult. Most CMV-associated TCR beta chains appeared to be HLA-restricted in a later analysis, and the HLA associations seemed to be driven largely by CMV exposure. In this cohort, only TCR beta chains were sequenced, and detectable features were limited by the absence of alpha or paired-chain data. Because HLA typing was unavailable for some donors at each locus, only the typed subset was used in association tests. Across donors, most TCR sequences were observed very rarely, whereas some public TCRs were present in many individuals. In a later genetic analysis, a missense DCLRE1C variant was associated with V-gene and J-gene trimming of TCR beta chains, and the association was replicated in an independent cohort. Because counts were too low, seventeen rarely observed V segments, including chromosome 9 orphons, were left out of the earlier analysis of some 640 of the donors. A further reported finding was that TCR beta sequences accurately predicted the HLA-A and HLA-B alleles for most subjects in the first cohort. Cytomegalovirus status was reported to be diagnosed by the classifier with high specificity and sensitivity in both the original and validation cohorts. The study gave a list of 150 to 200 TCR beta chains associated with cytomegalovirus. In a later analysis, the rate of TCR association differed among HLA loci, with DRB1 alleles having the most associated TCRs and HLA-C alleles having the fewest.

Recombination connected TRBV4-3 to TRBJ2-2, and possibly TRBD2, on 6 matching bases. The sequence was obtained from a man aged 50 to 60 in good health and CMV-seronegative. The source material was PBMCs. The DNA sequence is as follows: TGCGCCAGCAGCCAAGATACAACGGGGGTGAACACCGGGGAGCTGTTTTTT. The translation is CASSQDTTGVNTGELFF.